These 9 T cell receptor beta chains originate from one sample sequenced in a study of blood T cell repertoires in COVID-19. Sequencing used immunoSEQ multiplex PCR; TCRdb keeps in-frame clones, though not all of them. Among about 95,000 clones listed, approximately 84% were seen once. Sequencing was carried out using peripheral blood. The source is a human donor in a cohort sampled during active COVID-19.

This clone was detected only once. CDR3: CASSSRGYGTEAFF. The CDR3 DNA follows: TGTGCCAGTAGTTCTCGGGGTTACGGGACTGAAGCTTTCTTT. The genes are TRBV19 and TRBJ1-1; the D is unclear. Germline assignment: CDR1 LNHDA and CDR2 SQIVND (reference sequence). V lost 5 bases and J 5 bases, leaving 15 bases between the germline ends. This CDR3 spans 14 amino acids.

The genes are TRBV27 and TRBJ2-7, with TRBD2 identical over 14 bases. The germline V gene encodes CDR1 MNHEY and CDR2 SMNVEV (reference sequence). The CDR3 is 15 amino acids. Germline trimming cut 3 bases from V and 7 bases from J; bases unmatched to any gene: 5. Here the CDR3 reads CASSFRLAGGGEQYF. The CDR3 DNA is TGTGCCAGCAGTTTTAGACTAGCGGGAGGGGGAGAGCAGTACTTC.

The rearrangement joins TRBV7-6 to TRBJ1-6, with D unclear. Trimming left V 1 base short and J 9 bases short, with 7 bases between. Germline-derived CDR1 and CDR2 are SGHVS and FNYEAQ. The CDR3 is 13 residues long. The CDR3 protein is CASSLDPGSPLHF. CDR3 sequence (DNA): TGTGCCAGCAGCTTAGACCCGGGTTCACCCCTCCACTTT.

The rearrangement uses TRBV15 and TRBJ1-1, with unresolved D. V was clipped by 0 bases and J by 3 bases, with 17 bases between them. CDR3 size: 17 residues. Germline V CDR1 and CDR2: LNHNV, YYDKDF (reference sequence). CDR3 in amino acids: CATSRDTPTGVDTEAFF. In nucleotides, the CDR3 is TGTGCCACCAGCAGAGATACCCCGACCGGGGTGGACACTGAAGCTTTCTTT.

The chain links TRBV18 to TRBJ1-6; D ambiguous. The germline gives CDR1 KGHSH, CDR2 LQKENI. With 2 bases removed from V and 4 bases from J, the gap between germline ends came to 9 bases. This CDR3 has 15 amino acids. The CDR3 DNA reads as TGTGCCAGCTCACCAATTCAGGCTTATAATTCACCCCTCCACTTT. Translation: CASSPIQAYNSPLHF.

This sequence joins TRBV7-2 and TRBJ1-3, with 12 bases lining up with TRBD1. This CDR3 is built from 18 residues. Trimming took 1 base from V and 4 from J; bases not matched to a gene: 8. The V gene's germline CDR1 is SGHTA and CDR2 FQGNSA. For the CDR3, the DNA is TGTGCCAGCAGCTTAGGACCGGGACAGGGGGCGCGGGGAAACACCATATATTTT. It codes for CASSLGPGQGARGNTIYF.

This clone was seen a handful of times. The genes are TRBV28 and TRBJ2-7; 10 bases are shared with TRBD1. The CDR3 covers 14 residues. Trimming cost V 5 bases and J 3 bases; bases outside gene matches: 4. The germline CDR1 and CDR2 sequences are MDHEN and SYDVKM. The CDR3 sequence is CASSTGTGVYEQYF. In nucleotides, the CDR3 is TGTGCCAGCAGTACCGGGACAGGGGTCTACGAGCAGTACTTC.

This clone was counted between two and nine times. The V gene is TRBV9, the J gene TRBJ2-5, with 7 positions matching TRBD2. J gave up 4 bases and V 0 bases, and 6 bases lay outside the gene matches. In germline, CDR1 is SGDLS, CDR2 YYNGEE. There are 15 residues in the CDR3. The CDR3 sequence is CASSVGGGSGETQYF. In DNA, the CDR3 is TGTGCCAGCAGCGTAGGGGGCGGGAGCGGAGAGACCCAGTACTTC.

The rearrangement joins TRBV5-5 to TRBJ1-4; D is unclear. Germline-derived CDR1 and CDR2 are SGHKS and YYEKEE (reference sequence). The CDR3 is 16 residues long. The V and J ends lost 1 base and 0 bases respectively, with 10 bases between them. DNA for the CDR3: TGTGCCAGCAGCTTGTCCGTGGCCACAACTAATGAAAAACTGTTTTTT. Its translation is CASSLSVATTNEKLFF.